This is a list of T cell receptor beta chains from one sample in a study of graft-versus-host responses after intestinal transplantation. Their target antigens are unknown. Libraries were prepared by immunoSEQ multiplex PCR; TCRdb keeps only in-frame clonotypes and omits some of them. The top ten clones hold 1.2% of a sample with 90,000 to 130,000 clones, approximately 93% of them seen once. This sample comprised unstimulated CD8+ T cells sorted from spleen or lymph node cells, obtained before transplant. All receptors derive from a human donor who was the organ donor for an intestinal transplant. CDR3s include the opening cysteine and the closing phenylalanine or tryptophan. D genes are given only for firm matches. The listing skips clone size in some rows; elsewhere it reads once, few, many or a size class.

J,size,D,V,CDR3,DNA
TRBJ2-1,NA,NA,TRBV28,CASRLRTSTGGEQFF,TGTGCCAGCAGATTGAGGACTAGCACAGGGGGTGAGCAGTTCTTC
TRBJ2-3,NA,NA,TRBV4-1,CASSETVETGWFTDTQYF,TGCGCCAGCAGTGAAACGGTGGAGACGGGGTGGTTCACAGATACGCAGTATTTT
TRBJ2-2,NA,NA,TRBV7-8,CASSLEFGSLRGSGELFF,TGTGCCAGCAGCTTAGAATTCGGTAGCCTGAGGGGGAGCGGGGAGCTGTTTTTT
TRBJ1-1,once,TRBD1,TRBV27,CASSLSRTGAEAFF,TGTGCCAGCAGTTTATCTAGGACAGGGGCCGAAGCTTTCTTT
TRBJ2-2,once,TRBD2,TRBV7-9,CASSLSGRDTGELFF,TGTGCCAGCAGCCTTAGCGGGAGGGACACCGGGGAGCTGTTTTTT
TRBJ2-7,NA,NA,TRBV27,CASGEQYF,TGTGCCAGCGGCGAGCAGTACTTC
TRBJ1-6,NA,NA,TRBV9,CASSTGGLNSPLHF,TGTGCCAGCAGCACGGGGGGTTTGAATTCACCCCTCCACTTT
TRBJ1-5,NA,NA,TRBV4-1,CASSQGRGSNQPQHF,TGCGCCAGCAGCCAAGGCCGGGGTTCCAATCAGCCCCAGCATTTT
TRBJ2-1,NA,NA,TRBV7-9,CASSLGVNEQFF,TGTGCCAGCAGCTTAGGGGTCAATGAGCAGTTCTTC
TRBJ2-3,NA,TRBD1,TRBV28,CASSLSTQGASTDTQYF,TGTGCCAGCAGTTTGTCTACACAGGGGGCGAGCACAGATACGCAGTATTTT
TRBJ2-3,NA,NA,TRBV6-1,CASSEIGLTDTQYF,TGTGCCAGCAGTGAGATCGGACTCACAGATACGCAGTATTTT
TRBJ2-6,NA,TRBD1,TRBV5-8,CASSSFWRQGDTGANVLTF,TGTGCCAGCAGCTCCTTTTGGAGACAGGGGGATACTGGGGCCAACGTCCTGACTTTC
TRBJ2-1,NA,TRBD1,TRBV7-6,CASSLGQGALDEQFF,TGTGCCAGCAGCTTGGGACAGGGGGCTTTGGATGAGCAGTTCTTC
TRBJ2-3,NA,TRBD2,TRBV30,CGGSVTDTQYF,TGCGGCGGGAGCGTCACAGATACGCAGTATTTT
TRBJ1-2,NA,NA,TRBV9,CASSATPKPIPPYGYTF,TGTGCCAGCAGCGCCACTCCCAAGCCCATCCCCCCCTACGGCTACACCTTC
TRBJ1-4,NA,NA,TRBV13,CASSLGPDGPEKLFF,TGTGCCAGCAGCTTAGGCCCGGACGGACCTGAAAAACTGTTTTTT
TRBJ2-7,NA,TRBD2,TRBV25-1,CASSEMDSGSYEQYF,TGTGCCAGCAGTGAAATGGATAGCGGGAGCTACGAGCAGTACTTC
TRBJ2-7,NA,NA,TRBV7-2,CASSLSYLRSNTYEQYF,TGTGCCAGCAGCTTAAGTTATTTGCGGAGCAACACCTACGAGCAGTACTTC
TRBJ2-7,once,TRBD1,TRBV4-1,CASSLTGVHEQYF,TGCGCCAGCAGCCTGACAGGGGTCCACGAGCAGTACTTC
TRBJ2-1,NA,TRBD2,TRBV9,CASSVDLGTSNEQFF,TGTGCCAGCAGCGTAGACCTCGGGACTAGCAATGAGCAGTTCTTC
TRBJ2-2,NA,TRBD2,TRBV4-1,CASSPTAAGISTGELFF,TGCGCCAGCAGCCCCACAGCAGCGGGGATAAGCACCGGGGAGCTGTTTTTT
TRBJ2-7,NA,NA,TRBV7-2,CASSLFRDYEQYF,TGTGCCAGCAGCCTATTCCGGGACTACGAGCAGTACTTC
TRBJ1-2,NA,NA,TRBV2,CASSEGQGNYGYTF,TGTGCCAGCAGTGAAGGTCAGGGCAACTATGGCTACACCTTC
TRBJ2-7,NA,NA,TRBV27,CASSLSPPYEQYF,TGTGCCAGCAGTTTATCCCCCCCTTACGAGCAGTACTTC
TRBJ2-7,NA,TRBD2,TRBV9,CASSVATSGIISTYEQYF,TGTGCCAGCAGCGTAGCGACTAGCGGGATTATCTCGACCTACGAGCAGTACTTC
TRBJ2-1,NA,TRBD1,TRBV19,CASSRDSYNEQFF,TGTGCCAGTAGTAGGGACAGCTACAATGAGCAGTTCTTC
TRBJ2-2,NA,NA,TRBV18,CASSPLLRQSGELFF,TGTGCCAGCTCACCACTTCTCAGGCAGTCCGGGGAGCTGTTTTTT
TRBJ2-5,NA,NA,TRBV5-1,CASSLDVGFQETQYF,TGCGCCAGCAGCTTGGACGTCGGGTTCCAAGAGACCCAGTACTTC
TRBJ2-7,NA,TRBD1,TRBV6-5,CASSYSGTGTYEQYF,TGTGCCAGCAGTTACTCGGGGACAGGTACCTACGAGCAGTACTTC
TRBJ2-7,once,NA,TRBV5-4,CASSWARGEQYF,TGTGCCAGCAGCTGGGCCAGGGGAGAGCAGTACTTC
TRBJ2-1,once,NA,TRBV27,CASSFQGLGEQFF,TGTGCCAGCAGTTTCCAGGGGCTCGGTGAGCAGTTCTTC
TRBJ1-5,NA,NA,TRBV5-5,CASSWTGHQPQHF,TGTGCCAGCAGCTGGACCGGACATCAGCCCCAGCATTTT
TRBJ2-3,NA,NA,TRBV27,CASSVQGWGTDTQYF,TGTGCCAGCAGTGTTCAGGGTTGGGGCACAGATACGCAGTATTTT
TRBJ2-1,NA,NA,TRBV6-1,CASSELGNEQFF,TGTGCCAGCAGTGAACTAGGGAATGAGCAGTTCTTC
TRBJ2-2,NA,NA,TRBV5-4,CASSFPPGELFF,TGTGCCAGCAGCTTTCCTCCCGGGGAGCTGTTTTTT
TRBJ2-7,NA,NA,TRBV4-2,CASSQSAGWGYEQYF,TGTGCCAGCAGCCAATCAGCGGGTTGGGGCTACGAGCAGTACTTC
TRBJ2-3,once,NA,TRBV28,CASSTPRTTALRRRPPHTDTQYF,TGTGCCAGCAGTACCCCCCGGACTACCGCTCTTCGCCGCCGACCCCCACACACAGATACGCAGTATTTT
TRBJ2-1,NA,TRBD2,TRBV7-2,CASRPTSERHYNEQFF,TGTGCCAGCAGACCAACTAGCGAGAGACACTACAATGAGCAGTTCTTC
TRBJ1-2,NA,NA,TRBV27,CASSLTGGLDGYTF,TGTGCCAGCAGTTTAACGGGGGGCCTGGATGGCTACACCTTC
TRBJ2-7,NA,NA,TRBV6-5,CASSEGVGAYEQYF,TGTGCCAGCAGTGAAGGAGTGGGAGCCTACGAGCAGTACTTC
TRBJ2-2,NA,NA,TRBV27,CASSRDQGASFFPGELFF,TGTGCCAGCAGTCGCGATCAGGGTGCTAGTTTTTTCCCCGGGGAGCTGTTTTTT
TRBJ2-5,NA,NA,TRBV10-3,CAISESPAWETQYF,TGTGCCATCAGTGAGTCTCCCGCTTGGGAGACCCAGTACTTC